These 20 T cell receptor beta chains came from one sample sequenced in a study of T cell repertoires in cytomegalovirus infection. TCRdb re-called the reads through MiXCR, storing one row per CDR3 protein. The table lists approximately 150,000 distinct CDR3 sequences, less than 25% of them singletons. No antigen has been identified for these receptors. Here the sequenced sample was CD8+ T cells from cultured PBMCs, taken from culture after CMV antigen stimulation. These receptors were collected from a human donor in good health (CMV status not recorded). Some clones in this sample may be carry-over from other donors' samples.

This clonotype came up a few times. The chain employs TRBV7-2 and TRBJ2-5, with 9 nucleotides matching TRBD1. Trimming took 1 base from V and 5 from J; bases not matched to a gene: 8. CDR3 size: 16 residues. Looked up from germline, CDR1 is SGHTA and CDR2 is FQGNSA. The CDR3 reads CASSLEGQGRWETQYF. In nucleotides, the CDR3 is TGTGCCAGCAGCTTAGAAGGACAGGGGCGGTGGGAGACCCAGTACTTC.

CDR3 sequence: CASSSEQEDYSYNEQFF. The CDR3 region has the DNA TGTGCCAGCTCCTCCGAACAGGAAGACTACTCCTACAATGAGCAGTTCTTC. The chain carries TRBV18 and TRBJ2-1; D is tentatively TRBD1 or TRBD2 (5 bases each). Germline V gene data show CDR1 as KGHSH and CDR2 as LQKENI. The CDR3 covers 17 residues. Trimming shortened V by 6 bases and J by 0 bases, and 18 bases separated the two germline ends. Using reference TRBV18 and TRBJ2-1 for the parts outside the CDR3, the full variable domain is NAGVMQNPRHLVRRRGQEARLRCSPMKGHSHVYWYRQLPEEGLKFMVYLQKENIIDESGMPKERFSAEFPKEGPSILRIQQVVRGDSAAYFCASSSEQEDYSYNEQFFGPGTRLTVL.

The V and J genes are TRBV12-3 or TRBV12-4 and TRBJ2-1; 7 nucleotides align to TRBD1. CDR3 length equals 15 residues. Germline trimming cut 6 bases from V and 4 bases from J; bases unmatched to any gene: 9. The CDR3 is CASRSSGQSYNEQFF. CDR3 sequence (DNA): TGTGCCAGCAGATCCTCGGGACAGTCTTACAATGAGCAGTTCTTC.

This clonotype was seen more than once but under ten times. This sequence joins TRBV19 and TRBJ2-1; 7 bases fit TRBD2. J gave up 7 bases and V 7 bases, and 16 bases lay outside the gene matches. Germline V gene sequence: CDR1 LNHDA, CDR2 SQIVND (reference sequence). This CDR3 has 16 residues. The CDR3, as DNA: TGTGCCAGTACCTCAATTCGAGGCCCCGGGAGGAATGAGCAGTTCTTC. Amino acid sequence: CASTSIRGPGRNEQFF.

The chain has TRBV4-1 and TRBJ2-5; D not certain. Germline V gene sequence: CDR1 MGHRA, CDR2 YSYEKL. The CDR3 is 15 amino acids. V was pared by 0 bases and J by 2 bases, with 10 bases between. CDR3 sequence: CASSQDETAQETQYF. The CDR3 DNA reads TGCGCCAGCAGCCAAGATGAAACTGCTCAAGAGACCCAGTACTTC.

The rearrangement joins TRBV12-3 or TRBV12-4 to TRBJ1-1; 12 bases agree with TRBD1. This CDR3 is built from 15 residues. With 6 bases clipped from V and 5 bases from J, the junction kept 7 bases outside the gene matches. Here the CDR3 DNA reads TGTGCCAGCAGATGGGACAGGGGGCCGGGGACTGAAGCTTTCTTT. This encodes CASRWDRGPGTEAFF.

As regards this clonotype: Since a much larger clone is just one base distant, this may be a read error. J is TRBJ1-1 and V is TRBV4-2; no clear D gene. Germline CDR1 is LGHNA and CDR2 is YNFKEQ. Trimming stripped 3 bases from V and 2 bases from J, with 7 bases between. This CDR3 has 13 amino acids. CDR3 amino acids: CASSQLLNTEAFF. CDR3 coding DNA: TGTGCCAGCAGCCAGCTACTAAACACTGAAGCTTTCTTT.

The V and J genes are TRBV7-2 and TRBJ1-5; D remains ambiguous. The V end was cut by 2 bases, the J end by 1 base, with 15 bases between. CDR3 size: 17 residues. Germline CDR1 reads SGHTA; CDR2 reads FQGNSA. The CDR3 is CASSLLRGGLSNQPQHF. CDR3 bases: TGTGCCAGCAGCTTACTCCGGGGAGGACTAAGCAATCAGCCCCAGCATTTT.

This chain uses TRBV5-3 with TRBJ1-4, with D unclear. TRBV5-3 qualifies as an ORF whose function is uncertain. This CDR3 is built from 14 residues. V was pared by 8 bases and J by 4 bases, with 15 bases between. CDR3 nucleotides: TGTGCCAGCAGCGAGACGGACCGTAATGAAAAACTGTTTTTT. Encoded protein: CASSETDRNEKLFF.

This clonotype was detected a few times. The rearrangement joins TRBV10-3 to TRBJ2-7; 8 bases map to TRBD1. CDR3 length: 15 amino acids. CDR1 is ENHRY and CDR2 is SYGVKD in the germline V gene. V lost 0 bases to trimming and J lost 4 bases; unmatched junction nucleotides: 5. CDR3 coding DNA: TGTGCCATCAGTGAGTCGCGGGACAGGATTTACGAGCAGTACTTC. It translates to CAISESRDRIYEQYF.

In this sample, this clonotype turned up a few times. V gene TRBV7-2 combines with J gene TRBJ2-5; 10 nucleotides match TRBD2. Trimming at V came to 0 bases and at J to 8 bases, leaving 12 bases not matched to a gene. CDR3 size: 17 residues. In germline, CDR1 is SGHTA, CDR2 FQGNSA. For the CDR3, the DNA is TGTGCCAGCAGCTTAGCGCGTCTAGCGGGGGACTCCCACACCCAGTACTTC. It is translated as CASSLARLAGDSHTQYF.

This clonotype occurred a few times. The rearrangement joins TRBV7-9 to TRBJ2-7; maybe TRBD2 (6 bases). Looked up from germline, CDR1 is SEHNR and CDR2 is FQNEAQ (reference sequence). Between the trimmed V and J ends, which lost 7 bases and 6 bases, there was a span of 13 bases. The CDR3 is 12 residues long. This chain's CDR3 is CASMEGPGEQYF. The CDR3 DNA reads as TGTGCCAGCATGGAGGGTCCGGGCGAGCAGTACTTC. Combining the CDR3 with reference TRBV7-9 and TRBJ2-7 gives the whole variable domain DTGVSQNPRHKITKRGQNVTFRCDPISEHNRLYWYRQTLGQGPEFLTYFQNEAQLEKSRLLSDRFSAERPKGSFSTLEIQRTEQGDSAMYLCASMEGPGEQYFGPGTRLTVT.

In its sample, this clonotype was seen a few times. The chain recombines TRBV4-1 with TRBJ1-5; no reliable D call. The V gene lost 6 bases and the J gene lost 2 bases, with 17 bases spanning the gap. Germline V gene data show CDR1 as MGHRA and CDR2 as YSYEKL. The CDR3 is 16 residues long. Here the CDR3 reads CASSPLFGVRNQPQHF. The DNA for the CDR3 is TGCGCCAGCAGTCCCTTATTCGGGGTACGCAATCAGCCCCAGCATTTT.

Concerning this clonotype itself: The junction departs from the called germline gene at one end, perhaps through a read error. The genes are TRBV6-2 or TRBV6-3 and TRBJ1-5; tentative D call: TRBD1 (6 bases). Germline CDR1 and CDR2: MNHEY and SVGEGT. This CDR3 is built from 15 residues. The CDR3 nucleotides are TGTGGCAGCAGCCGCTCAGGACAGAAAAATCAGCCCCAGCATTTT. Translating it yields CGSSRSGQKNQPQHF.

The gene calls are TRBV3-1 and TRBJ2-1; weak D call: TRBD1 (6 bases). CDR3 length equals 16 residues. Germline V gene lookup returns CDR1 LGHDT and CDR2 YNNKEL (reference sequence). V shed 0 bases and J shed 2 bases, with 11 bases lying between them. CDR3 in amino acids: CASSQEKGVPYNEQFF. CDR3 in DNA: TGTGCCAGCAGCCAAGAGAAGGGGGTCCCCTACAATGAGCAGTTCTTC.

The chain joins TRBV7-9 to TRBJ1-5, with D perhaps matching TRBD1 (5 bases). This CDR3 contains 13 residues. Germline V CDR1 and CDR2: SEHNR, FQNEAQ (reference sequence). Trimming took off 5 bases at V and 8 bases at J, with 13 bases between the two ends. CDR3 protein: CASSHLRGEPQHF. In DNA, the CDR3 is TGTGCCAGCAGCCACCTTCGGGGGGAGCCCCAGCATTTT. Combining the CDR3 with reference TRBV7-9 and TRBJ1-5 gives the whole variable domain DTGVSQNPRHKITKRGQNVTFRCDPISEHNRLYWYRQTLGQGPEFLTYFQNEAQLEKSRLLSDRFSAERPKGSFSTLEIQRTEQGDSAMYLCASSHLRGEPQHFGDGTRLSIL.

This chain links TRBV11-2 with TRBJ2-3, with D perhaps matching TRBD1 (6 bases). Between the trimmed V and J ends, which lost 3 bases and 1 base, there was a span of 14 bases. The CDR3 is 16 amino acids. From germline, CDR1 is SGHAT and CDR2 FQNNGV. CDR3 DNA sequence: TGTGCCAGCAGCTTGGTTTACAGGGATGGCACAGATACGCAGTATTTT. Protein: CASSLVYRDGTDTQYF.

This rearrangement joins TRBV6-5 to TRBJ2-7; 12 bases agree with TRBD1. The trim removed 0 bases at V and 5 bases at J, leaving 2 bases unmatched. This CDR3 has 15 amino acids. Germline V gene data show CDR1 as MNHEY and CDR2 as SVGAGI. The CDR3 sequence: CASSYSGQGADEQYF. For the CDR3, the DNA is TGTGCCAGCAGTTACTCGGGACAGGGGGCCGACGAGCAGTACTTC.

This clonotype was counted only a few times. This chain links TRBV18 with TRBJ1-5; D is unresolved. Trimming removed 0 bases from V and 0 bases from J, with 9 bases in between. CDR1 KGHSH and CDR2 LQKENI come from the germline V gene. The CDR3 totals 16 residues. This CDR3 is CASSPPADLSNQPQHF. CDR3 sequence (DNA): TGTGCCAGCTCACCACCCGCGGATCTTAGCAATCAGCCCCAGCATTTT.

The rearrangement uses TRBV20-1 and TRBJ1-2, with D uncertain. This CDR3 contains 14 residues. Trimming pared 3 bases from V and 3 bases from J, leaving 14 bases between. Germline V gene sequence: CDR1 DFQATT, CDR2 SNEGSKA (reference sequence). The CDR3 loop is CSARDGKVDYGYTF. The CDR3 nucleotides are TGCAGTGCTAGGGATGGAAAAGTGGACTATGGCTACACCTTC.